This T cell receptor (beta chain) is from a study of blood T cell repertoires in COVID-19. Repertoires were generated with immunoSEQ multiplex PCR, while TCRdb's copy carries only in-frame clones and drops some. The sample contains some 200,000 clones, around four fifths of which appear only once. After removal of 3 bases from V and 7 bases from J, the junction contained 3 bases not matched to a gene. CDR3 length equals 13 residues. Germline loops: CDR1 MNHEY, CDR2 SMNVEV (reference sequence). This TCR derives from a man between 60 and 70 years old with COVID-19, enrolled during active disease. The chain employs TRBV27 and TRBJ2-4, with 7 positions matching TRBD1. The sequencing input was peripheral blood. The CDR3 nucleotides read TGTGCCAGCAGTTTCGCCAGGGGGAACATTCAGTACTTC. Protein: CASSFARGNIQYF.